This T cell receptor (beta chain) was recovered during a study of blood T cell repertoires in COVID-19. About the research overall: Collection of acute and convalescent COVID-19 samples took place in the United States, Italy and Spain.

The table came from immunoSEQ multiplex PCR; TCRdb's copy has only in-frame clones and leaves some out. The sample yields 150,000 to 200,000 clones, approximately 91% seen once. The ends were cut back, 10 bases at V and 4 bases at J, with 17 bases in the middle. Germline-derived CDR1 and CDR2 are SGHRS and YFSETQ. The CDR3 totals 14 residues. The chain recombines TRBV5-1 with TRBJ1-4; tentative D call: TRBD1 (6 bases). Sequenced sample: peripheral blood. The TCR comes from a man aged 18 to 29 with acute or convalescent COVID-19. The CDR3 bases are TGCGCCTCGAGGATCGGGACAAATAATGAAAAACTGTTTTTT. This translates into CASRIGTNNEKLFF. The variable domain in full, with the rest retrieved from reference TRBV5-1 and TRBJ1-4, is KAGVTQTPRYLIKTRGQQVTLSCSPISGHRSVSWYQQTPGQGLQFLFEYFSETQRNKGNFPGRFSGRQFSNSRSEMNVSTLELGDSALYLCASRIGTNNEKLFFGSGTQLSVL.